Listed below are T cell receptor beta chains from one sample, sequenced in a study of post-analysis software for immune sequencing data. Via MiXCR, TCRdb re-called the PCR reads, giving one row per CDR3 protein. Of roughly 870,000 distinct CDR3 sequences detected, roughly 50% appear once; the ten largest clones hold about 4.8%. Sequencing input: blood. These receptors originate from a girl aged 5-17 years with multiple sclerosis. Each CDR3 is given with its conserved first and last residue. D genes are given only for firm matches. The size of a clone is reported for some rows only, either as once, few or many, or as a class for expanded clones.

v_gene: TRBV7-3
abundance: -
j_gene: TRBJ1-6
d_gene: -
len: 13
CDR3aa: CASSTTANSPLHF
CDR3nt: TGTGCCAGCAGCACAACAGCTAATTCACCCCTCCACTTT

v_gene: TRBV5-1
abundance: few
j_gene: TRBJ2-3
d_gene: TRBD1
len: 15
CDR3aa: CASSSGTGSIDTQYF
CDR3nt: TGCGCCAGCAGCTCTGGGACAGGGTCAATAGATACGCAGTATTTT

v_gene: TRBV5-8
abundance: -
j_gene: TRBJ1-5
d_gene: -
len: 14
CDR3aa: CASSLLSGNQPQHF
CDR3nt: TGTGCCAGCAGCTTGCTTTCGGGCAATCAGCCCCAGCATTTT

v_gene: TRBV12-5
abundance: few
j_gene: TRBJ2-3
d_gene: -
len: 13
CDR3aa: CANSDSLTDTQYF
CDR3nt: TGTGCTAACTCCGACAGCCTCACAGATACGCAGTATTTT

v_gene: TRBV12-3/TRBV12-4
abundance: -
j_gene: TRBJ2-7
d_gene: TRBD2
len: 11
CDR3aa: CASSLTGGVYF
CDR3nt: TGTGCCAGCAGTTTGACGGGAGGGGTGTACTTC

v_gene: TRBV7-6
abundance: few
j_gene: TRBJ2-6
d_gene: TRBD2
len: 20
CDR3aa: CASSLVKLAGGLSGANVLTF
CDR3nt: TGTGCCAGCAGCTTAGTGAAGCTAGCGGGAGGCCTCTCAGGGGCCAACGTCCTGACTTTC

v_gene: TRBV5-1
abundance: -
j_gene: TRBJ2-3
d_gene: TRBD2
len: 16
CDR3aa: CASSAAASGSTDTQYF
CDR3nt: TGCGCCAGCAGCGCGGCGGCTAGCGGGAGCACAGATACGCAGTATTTT

v_gene: TRBV9
abundance: -
j_gene: TRBJ1-2
d_gene: -
len: 13
CDR3aa: CASRSGTNYGYTF
CDR3nt: TGTGCCAGCCGATCCGGGACAAACTATGGCTACACCTTC

v_gene: TRBV20-1
abundance: -
j_gene: TRBJ1-6
d_gene: -
len: 16
CDR3aa: CSARLDRSSYNSPLHF
CDR3nt: TGCAGTGCTAGACTGGACCGGAGCTCCTATAATTCACCCCTCCACTTT

v_gene: TRBV29-1
abundance: -
j_gene: TRBJ1-2
d_gene: -
len: 10
CDR3aa: CSVDPGVHTF
CDR3nt: TGCAGCGTTGACCCGGGTGTGCACACCTTC

v_gene: TRBV6-4
abundance: -
j_gene: TRBJ2-1
d_gene: TRBD1
len: 18
CDR3aa: CASSAFYLAPDRVNEQFF
CDR3nt: TGTGCCAGCAGTGCCTTTTATCTTGCCCCGGACAGGGTCAATGAGCAGTTCTTC

v_gene: TRBV7-2
abundance: few
j_gene: TRBJ2-7
d_gene: TRBD2
len: 14
CDR3aa: CASSPVGGNHEQYF
CDR3nt: TGTGCCAGCAGCCCGGTGGGGGGGAACCACGAGCAGTACTTC

v_gene: TRBV29-1
abundance: -
j_gene: TRBJ2-5
d_gene: -
len: 13
CDR3aa: CSGGLNSYDQQYF
CDR3nt: TGCAGCGGGGGGTTGAATAGCTACGATCAGCAGTACTTC

v_gene: TRBV5-1
abundance: -
j_gene: TRBJ2-5
d_gene: -
len: 15
CDR3aa: CASSLAPLTRETQYF
CDR3nt: TGCGCCAGCAGCTTGGCTCCTTTGACCAGGGAGACCCAGTACTTC

v_gene: TRBV20-1
abundance: -
j_gene: TRBJ2-1
d_gene: TRBD2
len: 16
CDR3aa: CSARAGGPTIHNEQFF
CDR3nt: TGCAGTGCTAGAGCGGGGGGGCCTACTATACACAATGAGCAGTTCTTC

v_gene: TRBV3-1
abundance: -
j_gene: TRBJ2-7
d_gene: TRBD1
len: 15
CDR3aa: CASSPWTQGAGEQYF
CDR3nt: TGTGCCAGCAGCCCGTGGACGCAGGGGGCTGGCGAGCAGTACTTC

v_gene: TRBV11-3
abundance: -
j_gene: TRBJ2-3
d_gene: TRBD2
len: 17
CDR3aa: CASSLGGTSGGADTQYF
CDR3nt: TGTGCCAGCAGCTTAGGGGGGACCAGCGGGGGGGCAGATACGCAGTATTTT

v_gene: TRBV20-1
abundance: once
j_gene: TRBJ1-1
d_gene: -
len: 13
CDR3aa: CSAAEHINTEAFF
CDR3nt: TGCAGTGCTGCCGAGCATATCAACACTGAAGCTTTCTTT